Below are 26 T cell receptor beta chains sequenced from a single sample in a study of CD8+CD57+ T cells in acquired aplastic anemia. Profiling of TCR beta VDJ combinations and CDR3 sequences used genomic DNA as template. TCRdb re-called the reads with MiXCR, one entry per CDR3 protein. The table lists around 160,000 distinct CDR3 sequences, 40% to 55% of them singletons. Patients picked for sequencing had shown CD8+CD57+ cell expansion detected by flow cytometry. Sample: sorted CD4+, CD8+, or CD8+CD57+ T cells (not recorded which) from PBMCs. These receptors originate from a human donor with aplastic anemia.

This chain links TRBV2 with TRBJ1-2; TRBD1 is a possible D gene (5 bases). Per germline, CDR1 SNHLY and CDR2 FYNNEI. Between the trimmed V and J ends, which lost 8 bases and 6 bases, there was a span of 13 bases. The CDR3 runs to 12 residues. For the CDR3, the DNA is TGTGCCAGCGGACGGGGGTCACATGGCTACACCTTC. Translation gives CASGRGSHGYTF.

This chain joins TRBV12-3 or TRBV12-4 and TRBJ1-6, with D hard to call. The CDR3 runs to 14 residues. V shed 8 bases and J shed 0 bases, with 8 bases lying between them. This chain's CDR3 is CASRPSSYNSPLHF. As DNA, the CDR3 is TGTGCCAGCCGACCGAGCTCCTATAATTCACCCCTCCACTTT.

Notes on this clonotype: A junction end diverges from the germline sequence, so it may reflect a read error. J is TRBJ2-3 and V is TRBV14; the D call may be TRBD1 or TRBD2 (6 bases each). The germline gives CDR1 SGHDN, CDR2 FVKESK. The CDR3 runs to 20 residues. The CDR3 reads CASSPELGGAGDKRTDTQYF. The CDR3 DNA is TGTGCCAGCAGCCCAGAGTTGGGGGGCGCCGGGGACAAACGCACGGATACGCAGTATTTT.

The chain couples TRBV2 to TRBJ2-5; 7 positions agree with TRBD2. CDR3 length: 13 amino acids. Germline-derived CDR1 and CDR2 are SNHLY and FYNNEI. Trimming at V came to 6 bases and at J to 2 bases, leaving 3 bases not matched to a gene. CDR3 DNA sequence: TGTGCCAGCAGCGGACTAGGACAAGAGACCCAGTACTTC. This gives the protein CASSGLGQETQYF.

This clonotype has a count of ten or more. This chain joins TRBV7-2 and TRBJ2-7; the D is unclear. This CDR3 contains 13 residues. V lost 0 bases, J lost 4 bases, and 7 bases lay in between. CDR1 and CDR2 (germline): SGHTA, FQGNSA. CDR3 region: CASSLAGKYEQYF. CDR3 sequence (DNA): TGTGCCAGCAGCTTAGCGGGGAAGTACGAGCAGTACTTC.

The gene calls are TRBV7-2 and TRBJ2-3; D is uncertain. Germline V gives CDR1 SGHTA, CDR2 FQGNSA. This CDR3 has 12 residues. V was cut by 3 bases and J by 3 bases, with 4 bases left in between. In nucleotides, the CDR3 is TGTGCCAGCAGCTTTAATACAGATACGCAGTATTTT. Translated: CASSFNTDTQYF.

This clonotype was recorded at least ten times. The rearrangement uses TRBV2 and TRBJ2-3; D uncertain. V shed 6 bases and J shed 3 bases, with 13 bases lying between them. The CDR3 length is 14 residues. Germline loops: CDR1 SNHLY, CDR2 FYNNEI. The CDR3 nucleotides read TGTGCCAGCAGCGCCGTGGGCACGACAGATACGCAGTATTTT. It yields the protein CASSAVGTTDTQYF. Filled out from reference TRBV2 and TRBJ2-3, the complete variable domain reads EPEVTQTPSHQVTQMGQEVILRCVPISNHLYFYWYRQILGQKVEFLVSFYNNEISEKSEIFDDQFSVERPDGSNFTLKIRSTKLEDSAMYFCASSAVGTTDTQYFGPGTRLTVL.

The V gene is TRBV7-8, the J gene TRBJ2-5; D ambiguous. Germline loops: CDR1 SGHVS, CDR2 FQNEAQ. Trimming removed 5 bases from V and 5 bases from J, with 6 bases in between. The CDR3 runs to 11 residues. The DNA of the CDR3 is TGTGCCAGCAGCCAAAGGGAGACCCAGTACTTC. This gives the protein CASSQRETQYF.

About this clonotype: Compared with germline, one end of the junction differs, possibly owing to a read error. The rearrangement joins TRBV10-3 to TRBJ1-5; maybe TRBD1 (5 bases). This CDR3 has 16 amino acids. CDR1 is ENHRY and CDR2 is SYGVKD in the germline V gene. In DNA, the CDR3 is TGTGCCAGCAGTAGGGACGGCACAGATAGCAATCAGCCCCAGCATTTT. This gives the protein CASSRDGTDSNQPQHF.

This clonotype was recorded many times. The chain combines TRBV7-9 with TRBJ2-1, with D maybe TRBD2 (6 bases). CDR3 length equals 13 residues. Trimming removed 1 base from V and 9 bases from J, with 10 bases in between. Looked up from germline, CDR1 is SEHNR and CDR2 is FQNEAQ (reference sequence). The CDR3 loop reads CASSLEEGAEQFF. In DNA, the CDR3 is TGTGCCAGCAGCTTAGAGGAGGGAGCTGAGCAGTTCTTC.

This clonotype has at least ten counts. The CDR3 DNA is TGTGCCAGTATGGAGACAGGGTTGAACACTGAAGCTTTCTTT. This gives the protein CASMETGLNTEAFF. This chain links TRBV19 with TRBJ1-1; 7 bases are shared with TRBD1. Losses at the gene ends were 7 bases for V and 0 bases for J; bases not matched to a gene: 5. The CDR3 runs to 14 residues. Per the germline V gene, CDR1 is LNHDA and CDR2 is SQIVND (reference sequence).

The chain recombines TRBV11-1 with TRBJ2-1, with TRBD1 matching 9 bases. The V segment lost 5 bases and the J segment 11 bases; nucleotides outside the gene matches: 22. Germline V gene lookup returns CDR1 SGHAT and CDR2 FQDESV (reference sequence). The CDR3 spans 18 residues. The CDR3 loop reads CASSMSGAGTGRGNKQFF. The CDR3 nucleotides read TGTGCCAGCAGCATGAGCGGAGCCGGGACAGGGAGGGGAAATAAGCAGTTCTTC.

This clonotype was seen many times. V and J are TRBV4-3 and TRBJ1-1; D is undetermined. Per the germline V gene, CDR1 is LGHNA and CDR2 is YSLEER. Trimming shortened V by 0 bases and J by 1 base, and 9 bases separated the two germline ends. This CDR3 comprises 15 residues. CDR3 amino acids: CASSQETRGNTEAFF. The CDR3 nucleotides are TGCGCCAGCAGCCAAGAGACGAGAGGGAACACTGAAGCTTTCTTT.

The V and J genes are TRBV19 and TRBJ2-3, with TRBD1 identical over 7 bases. This CDR3 spans 16 amino acids. CDR1 and CDR2 from the germline V gene are LNHDA and SQIVND (reference sequence). The V gene end was trimmed by 5 bases and the J gene end by 2 bases; junction bases not matched to a gene: 10. The CDR3, as DNA: TGTGCCAGTAGTTCGCGACAGGGAGCGATCACAGATACGCAGTATTTT. Protein product: CASSSRQGAITDTQYF.

The sample holds many counts of this clonotype. The V gene is TRBV4-2, the J gene TRBJ2-7; tentatively, D is TRBD1 (6 bases). The germline V and J ends were trimmed by 3 bases and 4 bases, with 13 bases remaining between them. Germline CDR1 reads LGHNA; CDR2 reads YNFKEQ. CDR3 length: 14 residues. The CDR3 is CASSHQGGKYEQYF. The CDR3 DNA sequence: TGTGCCAGCAGCCACCAAGGGGGTAAGTACGAGCAGTACTTC.

DNA of the CDR3: TGTGCCAGCAGCTTAGGGACAGGGAAGAATGAGCAGTTCTTC. Protein: CASSLGTGKNEQFF. J is TRBJ2-1 and V is TRBV13, with 7 bases matching TRBD1. The CDR3 is 14 amino acids. V dropped 0 bases and J dropped 7; count of bases not matched to a gene: 3. Germline-derived CDR1 and CDR2 are PRHDT and FYEKMQ (reference sequence).

The J gene is TRBJ2-7, the V gene TRBV19; tentatively, D is TRBD1 (6 bases). Deletions cut 7 bases from V and 0 bases from J, with 13 bases between. Germline V lookup: CDR1 LNHDA, CDR2 SQIVND (reference sequence). The CDR3 runs 14 residues. The CDR3 reads CASTEQTGSYEQYF. In nucleotides, the CDR3 is TGTGCCAGTACCGAGCAGACAGGCTCCTACGAGCAGTACTTC.

In DNA, the CDR3 is TGTGCCAGCAGCCGCGGGTCAGACCCCACCGGGGAGCTGTTTTTT. The encoded protein is CASSRGSDPTGELFF. The rearrangement joins TRBV16 to TRBJ2-2, with D perhaps TRBD2 (5 bases). Germline CDR1 KGHSY, CDR2 FQNENV. Trimming left V 4 bases short and J 4 bases short, with 13 bases between. The CDR3 is 15 amino acids.

CDR3 protein: CATSESSGQLSQPQHF. The DNA of the CDR3 is TGTGCCACCAGTGAATCGAGCGGACAGCTAAGTCAGCCCCAGCATTTT. The V and J genes are TRBV24-1 and TRBJ1-5, with D possibly matching TRBD1 (6 bases). Trimming removed 4 bases from V and 6 bases from J, with 18 bases in between. Germline values: CDR1 KGHDR, CDR2 SFDVKD. The CDR3 totals 16 residues.

This clonotype was seen repeatedly, ten times or more. J is TRBJ2-5 and V is TRBV14, with D possibly TRBD2 on 6 matching bases. The ends were cut back, 4 bases at V and 4 bases at J, with 10 bases in the middle. The germline V gene encodes CDR1 SGHDN and CDR2 FVKESK. The CDR3 extends over 13 amino acids. The CDR3 sequence: CASSPGLRETQYF. The CDR3, as DNA: TGTGCCAGCAGCCCGGGACTGCGAGAGACCCAGTACTTC.

The rearrangement uses TRBV18 and TRBJ1-2; D might be TRBD1 (6 bases). The V end lost 1 base, the J end lost 6 bases, and 21 bases lay between the germline ends. CDR1 is KGHSH and CDR2 is LQKENI in the germline V gene. This CDR3 has 17 residues. Here the CDR3 DNA reads TGTGCCAGCTCACCACTTTCTGCGGGGGGCACTTTTGATGGCTACACCTTC. This gives the protein CASSPLSAGGTFDGYTF.

The gene calls are TRBV29-1 and TRBJ2-1, with unresolved D. This CDR3 region has 13 residues. The V gene's germline CDR1 is SQVTM and CDR2 ANQGSEA. V was pared by 0 bases and J by 4 bases, with 7 bases between. The CDR3 DNA follows: TGCAGCGTTGAAGATTCGGGTTACAATGAGCAGTTCTTC. Residues: CSVEDSGYNEQFF.

This clonotype was counted once. This chain joins TRBV25-1 and TRBJ2-5; the D gene is possibly TRBD2 (7 bases). There are 13 residues in the CDR3. Trimming left V 6 bases short and J 5 bases short, with 13 bases between. The germline V gene encodes CDR1 MGHDK and CDR2 SYGVNS. CDR3: CASSRGGVETQYF. The CDR3 bases are TGTGCCAGCAGCAGAGGGGGGGTGGAGACCCAGTACTTC.

This clonotype was counted many times. V is TRBV27 and J is TRBJ2-7; 7 bases fit TRBD1. The J segment lost 2 bases and the V segment lost 7 bases, leaving 14 bases of the junction unmatched. The CDR3 is 16 amino acids. The germline V gene encodes CDR1 MNHEY and CDR2 SMNVEV (reference sequence). CDR3 amino acids: CASNPFRGTGAYEQYF. The CDR3, as DNA: TGTGCCAGCAATCCTTTCAGGGGGACGGGCGCCTACGAGCAGTACTTC.

This clonotype was counted at least ten times. The chain is built from TRBV6-1 and TRBJ1-1; maybe TRBD1 (5 bases). Per the germline V gene, CDR1 is MNHNS and CDR2 is SASEGT. The V end lost 0 bases, the J end lost 9 bases, and 14 bases lay between the germline ends. This CDR3 is built from 14 residues. CDR3 nucleotides: TGTGCCAGCAGTGAAGCGAGGAACCGGGGCCAAGCTTTCTTT. This gives the protein CASSEARNRGQAFF.

This chain links TRBV2 with TRBJ2-5, with TRBD2 identical over 14 bases. The CDR3 spans 14 residues. In germline, CDR1 is SNHLY, CDR2 FYNNEI. Trimming at V came to 7 bases and at J to 4 bases, leaving 2 bases not matched to a gene. In DNA form, the CDR3 reads TGTGCCAGCACTGGACTAGCGGGAGGAGAGACCCAGTACTTC. Translation gives CASTGLAGGETQYF.